This T cell receptor (beta chain) was captured in a study of T cells in Graves' hyperthyroidism and ophthalmopathy. Using RNA transcripts as the source, TCR beta CDR3 regions were amplified. Primed by the HTBI set, a first-round RT-PCR was run on the TCR CDR3. TCRdb re-analysed the multiplex PCR reads in MiXCR, keeping a single row per CDR3 protein. The repertoire holds roughly 420,000 distinct CDR3 sequences, 15% to 18% seen once, with 14% in the top ten. Study-wide results and caveats: Blood also held most thyroid clonotypes expanded beyond 0.001.

Concerning this clonotype: Its cognate antigen is unknown.

Hyperthyroidism in the patients, aged 18 to 65, was newly diagnosed and under 2 months in duration. Patients were excluded because of uncontrolled infection, other autoimmune disease, pregnancy or lactation. The CDR3 spans 19 residues. V was pared by 0 bases and J by 0 bases, with 20 bases between. The germline CDR1 and CDR2 sequences are SGDLS and YYNGEE. The chain links TRBV9 to TRBJ2-3; weak D call: TRBD1 (7 bases). The specimen was blood. The sequence was collected from a woman between 18 and 29 years old with Graves' hyperthyroidism. The CDR3 nucleotides are TGTGCCAGCAGCGTAGGGATGAGACAGGGCGGGATCAGCACAGATACGCAGTATTTT. It encodes CASSVGMRQGGISTDTQYF.